The source of this T cell receptor (beta chain) is a study of cytomegalovirus exposure and HLA in healthy donors. Looking at the study overall: Of over 300 genotyped donors, approximately 80% clustered with self-reported Caucasian donors.

Regarding the study as a whole: A later analysis revealed that TCR association rates differed between HLA loci, peaking at DRB1 and bottoming out at HLA-C. When presence/absence was analysed, sequencing depth was taken to be roughly uniform across donors. Links to common viral pathogens appeared, in a later analysis, for several of the most significant clusters.

In the case of this clone: Its antigen is as yet unknown. The CDR3 ends on some other residue instead of the conserved phenylalanine or tryptophan, so this is likely a read error.

In the PCR, 60 Vbeta and 13 Jbeta primers were used. Measured with immunoSEQ multiplex PCR; TCRdb has only the in-frame clones, and not every one. In the table there are around 90,000 clones, roughly nine tenths of which are singletons. CDR3 length: 12 amino acids. The V end lost 4 bases, the J end lost 0 bases, and 6 bases lay between the germline ends. In germline, CDR1 is SQVTM, CDR2 ANQGSEA. Sequencing input: PBMCs. The TCR was taken from a man aged 30 to 45 in good health and CMV-seropositive. V gene TRBV29-1 combines with J gene TRBJ1-2; D not certain. In nucleotides, the CDR3 is TGCAGCGTTGGGACTTCTAACTATGGCTACACCCTC. It is translated as CSVGTSNYGYTL.